The clone carrying this T cell receptor (beta chain) ranks as medium-sized. Its antigen is still unknown. The data were obtained in a study of spatial heterogeneity in lung cancer. TCRdb ran MiXCR on the 5' RACE reads and lists one entry per CDR3 protein. The repertoire holds around 5,000 distinct CDR3 sequences, with roughly 16% as singletons. Points from the study as a whole: Higher tumor mutation counts went along with higher counts of expanded intratumoral alpha and beta TCRs.

Regarding time point: sample taken at primary tumor resection. The germline V gene encodes CDR1 MGHDK and CDR2 SYGVNS. V lost 5 bases and J lost 0, with 11 bases in between. This CDR3 is 14 amino acids long. Here the sequenced sample was lung tumor tissue, taken at surgery. The TCR was taken from a male donor with early-stage non-small cell lung cancer. The chain carries TRBV25-1 and TRBJ2-7; the D is unclear. The CDR3 nucleotides read TGTGCCAGCAGTCCCCCCCGATCCTCCTACGAGCAGTACTTC. It specifies CASSPPRSSYEQYF.